These 10 T cell receptor beta chains originate from one sample sequenced in a study of blood T cell repertoires in COVID-19. This table comes from immunoSEQ multiplex PCR, and its TCRdb copy is limited to in-frame clones, with some not included. The table has hundreds of thousands of clones, about nine tenths seen once. The sequenced sample consisted of PBMCs or T cells enriched from blood (not recorded which). The receptor set was obtained from a woman between 25 and 40 years old with acute COVID-19.

The chain employs TRBV12-3 or TRBV12-4 and TRBJ1-2, with a possible D match to TRBD1 (5 bases). Trimming removed 1 base at V and 8 bases at J, with 8 bases between. The length of the CDR3 is 12 residues. CDR3 sequence reads: CASSLEGNGYTF. In DNA, the CDR3 is TGTGCCAGCAGTTTAGAGGGGAACGGCTACACCTTC.

This chain connects TRBV3-1 (or the pseudogene TRBV3-2) to TRBJ2-7; 8 positions match TRBD1. CDR3 length: 13 residues. Germline V gene sequence: CDR1 LGHDT, CDR2 YNNKEL (reference sequence). Germline trimming cut 4 bases from V and 2 bases from J; bases unmatched to any gene: 1. Written as DNA, the CDR3 is TGTGCCAGCAGCCGGACAGGGCCCTACGAGCAGTACTTC. This sequence encodes CASSRTGPYEQYF.

This clone was seen only once. This chain connects TRBV7-8 to TRBJ1-6, with 10 bases matching TRBD1. This CDR3 is built from 17 residues. Trimming took 4 bases from V and 6 from J; bases not matched to a gene: 9. Germline V gene sequence: CDR1 SGHVS, CDR2 FQNEAQ. CDR3 sequence reads: CASSSPEGDRGNSPLHF. In nucleotides, the CDR3 is TGTGCCAGCAGCTCCCCAGAGGGGGACAGGGGTAATTCACCCCTCCACTTT.

The chain employs TRBV10-3 and TRBJ1-6, with 9 bases that match TRBD1. The CDR3 covers 17 residues. Trimming at V came to 2 bases and at J to 7 bases, leaving 9 bases not matched to a gene. Germline CDR1 and CDR2: ENHRY and SYGVKD. For the CDR3, the DNA is TGTGCCATCAGTGAGCCCCGGACAGGGGTTGGAAATTCACCCCTCCACTTT. Its protein is CAISEPRTGVGNSPLHF.

The V call is TRBV12-5, the J call TRBJ1-2; TRBD1 matches 7 bases. The CDR3 consists of 15 residues. The V and J ends lost 4 bases and 7 bases, in that order; junction bases with no gene match: 12. Germline V lookup: CDR1 LGHNT, CDR2 FRNRAP. The CDR3 DNA sequence: TGTGCTAGTGGTTCCTCGGGACAGCCCTATTTTGGCTACACCTTC. Translating gives CASGSSGQPYFGYTF.

This clone appeared once. The V and J genes are TRBV6-5 and TRBJ1-2; TRBD1 agrees at 10 bases. Germline loops: CDR1 MNHEY, CDR2 SVGAGI. The V gene end was trimmed by 5 bases and the J gene end by 6 bases; junction bases not matched to a gene: 9. This CDR3 comprises 15 residues. In DNA, the CDR3 is TGTGCCAGCAGTACCCCAGGGACAGGGGCGGATGGCTACACCTTC. This codes for CASSTPGTGADGYTF.

The CDR3 spells CASSMGQGGNEQFF. The CDR3 DNA reads as TGTGCCAGCAGCATGGGACAGGGAGGCAATGAGCAGTTCTTC. This rearrangement joins TRBV9 to TRBJ2-1, with 9 bases fitting TRBD1. The length of the CDR3 is 14 residues. The germline CDR1 and CDR2 sequences are SGDLS and YYNGEE. Trimming cost V 4 bases and J 6 bases; bases outside gene matches: 5.

In this sample, this clone turned up once. The V gene is TRBV21-1, the J gene TRBJ2-7; TRBD1 is the table's D call, not checked against the DNA. TRBV21-1 is classified as a pseudogene. The CDR3 loop spans 11 amino acids. CDR3 bases: TGTGCCATTCGGGGACAGACCGAGCAGTACTTC. It translates to CAIRGQTEQYF.

This clone is a singleton in its sample. The chain is built from TRBV28 and TRBJ2-4, with D maybe TRBD1 (5 bases). The germline V gene encodes CDR1 MDHEN and CDR2 SYDVKM. The CDR3 has 15 amino acids. Trimming stripped 5 bases from V and 2 bases from J, with 13 bases between. The CDR3 nucleotides read TGTGCCAGCAGTGGGGCCGGGCGATCCAAAAACATTCAGTACTTC. Translation gives CASSGAGRSKNIQYF.

V and J are TRBV6-5 and TRBJ2-7, with 7 bases lining up with TRBD2. The CDR3 spans 12 residues. The germline gives CDR1 MNHEY, CDR2 SVGAGI. V was clipped by 6 bases and J by 5 bases; unmatched bases: 4. DNA for the CDR3: TGTGCCAGCAGCCAGGGAGGGAACGAGCAGTACTTC. Its protein product is CASSQGGNEQYF.